This entry is about one T cell receptor beta chain. Germline CDR1 and CDR2: SGDLS and YYNGEE. This CDR3 is built from 15 residues. V dropped 0 bases and J dropped 8; count of bases not matched to a gene: 10. TCR beta CDR3 region amplification was performed from RNA transcripts. The TCR CDR3 first-round RT-PCR relied on the HTBI primer set. TCRdb re-called the multiplex PCR reads with MiXCR, one entry per CDR3 protein. The sample carries hundreds of thousands of distinct CDR3 sequences, 16% recorded once. This entry belongs to a study of T cells in Graves' hyperthyroidism and ophthalmopathy. Exclusion followed for patients with uncontrolled infection, other autoimmune disease, pregnancy or lactation. Fresh peripheral blood, 8 to 10 ml, was the source of the PBMCs.

Sequencing was done on a sample of blood. The source is a woman between 18 and 30 years old with Graves' hyperthyroidism. The J gene is TRBJ1-2, the V gene TRBV9; 7 bases fit TRBD1. The CDR3 sequence is CASSVGQGEPRGYTF. The CDR3 DNA reads as TGTGCCAGCAGCGTAGGACAGGGCGAACCGCGGGGCTACACCTTC.